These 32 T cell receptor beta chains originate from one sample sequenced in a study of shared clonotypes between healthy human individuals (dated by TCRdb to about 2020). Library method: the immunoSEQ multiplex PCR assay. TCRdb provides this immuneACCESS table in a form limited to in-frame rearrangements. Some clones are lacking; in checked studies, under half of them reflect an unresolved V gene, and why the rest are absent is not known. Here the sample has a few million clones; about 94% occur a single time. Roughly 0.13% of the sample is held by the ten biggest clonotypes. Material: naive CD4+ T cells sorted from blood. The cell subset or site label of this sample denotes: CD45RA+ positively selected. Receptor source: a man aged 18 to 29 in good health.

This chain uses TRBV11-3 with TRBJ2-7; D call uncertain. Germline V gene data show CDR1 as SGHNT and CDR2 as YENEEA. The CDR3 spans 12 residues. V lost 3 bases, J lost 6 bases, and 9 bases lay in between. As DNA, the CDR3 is TGTGCCAGCAGCTTCTTCCCGCCCGAGCAGTACTTC. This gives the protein CASSFFPPEQYF.

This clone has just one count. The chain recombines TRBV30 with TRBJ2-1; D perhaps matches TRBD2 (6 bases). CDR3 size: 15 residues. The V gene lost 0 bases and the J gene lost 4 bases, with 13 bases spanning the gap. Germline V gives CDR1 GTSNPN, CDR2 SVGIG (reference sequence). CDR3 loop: CAWSVAGHYYNEQFF. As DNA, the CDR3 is TGTGCCTGGAGTGTTGCGGGGCACTATTACAATGAGCAGTTCTTC.

CDR3 coding DNA: TGTGCCAGCGGTCAGAGACAGGGTCTCTCCTACGAGCAGTACTTC. Residues: CASGQRQGLSYEQYF. The J gene is TRBJ2-7, the V gene TRBV6-1; 7 bases are a match to TRBD1. After removal of 8 bases from V and 0 bases from J, the junction contained 10 bases not matched to a gene. From germline, CDR1 is MNHNS and CDR2 SASEGT. CDR3 length: 15 residues.

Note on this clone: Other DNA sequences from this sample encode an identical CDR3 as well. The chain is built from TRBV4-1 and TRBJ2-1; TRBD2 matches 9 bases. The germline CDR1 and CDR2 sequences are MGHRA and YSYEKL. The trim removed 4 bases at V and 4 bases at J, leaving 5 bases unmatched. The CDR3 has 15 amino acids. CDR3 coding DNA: TGCGCCAGCAGCCCGACTAGCGGAGATTACAATGAGCAGTTCTTC. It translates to CASSPTSGDYNEQFF.

In DNA, the CDR3 is TGTGCCAGCAGCGTGAGAGATGAGCAGTTCTTC. It specifies CASSVRDEQFF. This sequence joins TRBV9 and TRBJ2-1; no clear D gene. The CDR3 is 11 residues long. The V end lost 2 bases, the J end lost 8 bases, and 5 bases lay between the germline ends. Germline assignment: CDR1 SGDLS and CDR2 YYNGEE.

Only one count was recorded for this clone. The CDR3 nucleotides are TGTGCCTCGGCCCCAGGGGGCAGTAACTATGGCTACACCTTC. It codes for CASAPGGSNYGYTF. This chain uses TRBV28 with TRBJ1-2; 8 positions agree with TRBD1. Germline assignment: CDR1 MDHEN and CDR2 SYDVKM. The V segment lost 11 bases and the J segment 1 base; nucleotides outside the gene matches: 9. The CDR3 is made up of 14 amino acids.

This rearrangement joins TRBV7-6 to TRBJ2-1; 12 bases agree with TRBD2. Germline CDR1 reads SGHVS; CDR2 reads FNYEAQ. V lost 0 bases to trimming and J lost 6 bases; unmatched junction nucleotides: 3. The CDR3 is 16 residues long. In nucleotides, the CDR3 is TGTGCCAGCAGCTTAGCGCTAGCGGGGGGGTCCAATGAGCAGTTCTTC. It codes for CASSLALAGGSNEQFF.

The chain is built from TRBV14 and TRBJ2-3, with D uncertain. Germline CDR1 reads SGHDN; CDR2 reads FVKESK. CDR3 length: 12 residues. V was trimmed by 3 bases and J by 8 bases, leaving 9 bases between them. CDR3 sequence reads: CASSQYFGTQYF. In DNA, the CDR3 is TGTGCCAGCAGCCAGTACTTTGGTACGCAGTATTTT.

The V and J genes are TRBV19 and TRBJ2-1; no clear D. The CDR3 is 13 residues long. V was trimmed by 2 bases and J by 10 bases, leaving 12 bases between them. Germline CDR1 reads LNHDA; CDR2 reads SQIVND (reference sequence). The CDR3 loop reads CASSIMPIGEQFF. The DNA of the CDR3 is TGTGCCAGTAGTATAATGCCTATTGGGGAGCAGTTCTTC.

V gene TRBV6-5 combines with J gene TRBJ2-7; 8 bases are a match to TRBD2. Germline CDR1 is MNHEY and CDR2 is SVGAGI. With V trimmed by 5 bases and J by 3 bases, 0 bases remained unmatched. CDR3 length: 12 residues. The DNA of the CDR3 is TGTGCCAGCAGTCGGGAGGGCTACGAGCAGTACTTC. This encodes CASSREGYEQYF.

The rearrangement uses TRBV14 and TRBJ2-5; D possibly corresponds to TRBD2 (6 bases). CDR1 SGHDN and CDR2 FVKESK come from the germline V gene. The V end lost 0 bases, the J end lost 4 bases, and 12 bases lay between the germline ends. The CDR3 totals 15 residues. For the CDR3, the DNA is TGTGCCAGCAGCCAAGATACGGGACTCATAGAGACCCAGTACTTC. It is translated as CASSQDTGLIETQYF.

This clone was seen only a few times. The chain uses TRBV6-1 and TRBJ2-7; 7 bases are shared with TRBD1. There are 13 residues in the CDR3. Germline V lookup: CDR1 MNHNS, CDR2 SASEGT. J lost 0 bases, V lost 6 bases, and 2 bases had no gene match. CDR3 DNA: TGTGCCAGCAGGGACAGGAGCTCCTACGAGCAGTACTTC. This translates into CASRDRSSYEQYF.

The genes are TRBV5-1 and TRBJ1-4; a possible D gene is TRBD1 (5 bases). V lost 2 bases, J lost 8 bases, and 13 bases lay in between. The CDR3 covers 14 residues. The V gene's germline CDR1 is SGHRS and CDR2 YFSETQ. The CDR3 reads CASSFRGVEEKLFF. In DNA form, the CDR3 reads TGCGCCAGCAGCTTCAGAGGGGTTGAAGAAAAACTGTTTTTT.

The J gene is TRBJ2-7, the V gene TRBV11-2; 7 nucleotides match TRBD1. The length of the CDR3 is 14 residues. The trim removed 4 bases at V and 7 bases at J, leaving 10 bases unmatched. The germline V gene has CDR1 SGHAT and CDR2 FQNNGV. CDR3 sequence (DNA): TGTGCCAGCAGCTCCGGACAGGCTATCTTAGAGCAGTACTTC. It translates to CASSSGQAILEQYF.

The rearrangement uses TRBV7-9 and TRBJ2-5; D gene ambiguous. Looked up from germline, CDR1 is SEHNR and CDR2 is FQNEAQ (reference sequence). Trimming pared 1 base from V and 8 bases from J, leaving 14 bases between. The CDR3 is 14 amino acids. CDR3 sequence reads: CASSLEPGFGTQYF. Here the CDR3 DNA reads TGTGCCAGCAGCTTAGAGCCGGGTTTTGGCACCCAGTACTTC.

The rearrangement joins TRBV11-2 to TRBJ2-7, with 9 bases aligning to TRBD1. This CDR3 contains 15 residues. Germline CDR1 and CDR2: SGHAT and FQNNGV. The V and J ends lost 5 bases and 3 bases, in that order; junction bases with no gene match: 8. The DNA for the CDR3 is TGTGCCAGCAGCCTCGACTGGGACAGGGTCTACGAGCAGTACTTC. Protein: CASSLDWDRVYEQYF. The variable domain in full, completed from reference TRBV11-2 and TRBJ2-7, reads EAGVAQSPRYKIIEKRQSVAFWCNPISGHATLYWYQQILGQGPKLLIQFQNNGVVDDSQLPKDRFSAERLKGVDSTLKIQPAKLEDSAVYLCASSLDWDRVYEQYFGPGTRLTVT.

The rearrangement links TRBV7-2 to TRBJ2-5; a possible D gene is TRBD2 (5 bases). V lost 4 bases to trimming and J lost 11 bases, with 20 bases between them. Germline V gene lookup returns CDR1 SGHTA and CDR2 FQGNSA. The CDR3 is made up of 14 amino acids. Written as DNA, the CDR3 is TGTGCCAGCAGCTCCCAAGCACTAGTTTCCGTTCAGTACTTC. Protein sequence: CASSSQALVSVQYF.

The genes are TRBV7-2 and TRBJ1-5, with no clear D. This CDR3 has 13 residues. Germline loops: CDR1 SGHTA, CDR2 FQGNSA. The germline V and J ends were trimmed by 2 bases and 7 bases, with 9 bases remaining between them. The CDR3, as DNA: TGTGCCAGCAGCTTAACGGGCAGCCAGCCCCAGCATTTT. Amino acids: CASSLTGSQPQHF.

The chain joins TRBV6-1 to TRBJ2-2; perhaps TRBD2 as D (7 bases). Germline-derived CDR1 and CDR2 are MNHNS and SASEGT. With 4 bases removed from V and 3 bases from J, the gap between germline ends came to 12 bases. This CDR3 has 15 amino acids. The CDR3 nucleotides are TGTGCCAGCAGTGCTGGGGGGGGGCACACCGGGGAGCTGTTTTTT. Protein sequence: CASSAGGGHTGELFF.

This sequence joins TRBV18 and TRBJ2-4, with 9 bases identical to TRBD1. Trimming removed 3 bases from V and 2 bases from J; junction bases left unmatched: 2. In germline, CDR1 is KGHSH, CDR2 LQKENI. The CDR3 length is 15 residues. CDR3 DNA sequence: TGTGCCAGCTCACCGGGGACAGGGACCAAAAACATTCAGTACTTC. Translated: CASSPGTGTKNIQYF.

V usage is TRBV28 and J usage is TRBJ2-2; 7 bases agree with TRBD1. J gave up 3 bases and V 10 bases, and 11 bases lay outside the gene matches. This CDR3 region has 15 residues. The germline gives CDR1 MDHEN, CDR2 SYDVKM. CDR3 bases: TGTGCCACCCCTATAGGGGGCAAAGACACCGGGGAGCTGTTTTTT. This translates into CATPIGGKDTGELFF.

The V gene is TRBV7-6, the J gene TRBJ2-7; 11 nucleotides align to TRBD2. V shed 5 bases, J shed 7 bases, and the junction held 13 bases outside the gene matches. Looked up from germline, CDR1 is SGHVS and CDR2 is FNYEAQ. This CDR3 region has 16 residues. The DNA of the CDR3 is TGTGCCAGCAGCCCTATGACTAGCGGGGTACCTCTGGAGCAGTACTTC. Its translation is CASSPMTSGVPLEQYF.

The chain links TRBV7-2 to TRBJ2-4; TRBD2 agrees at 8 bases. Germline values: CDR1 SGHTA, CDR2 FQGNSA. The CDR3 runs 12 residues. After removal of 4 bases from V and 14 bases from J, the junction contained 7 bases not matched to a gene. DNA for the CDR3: TGTGCCAGCAGCTCGGGGGGGCGAAGGGAGTACTTC. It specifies CASSSGGRREYF.

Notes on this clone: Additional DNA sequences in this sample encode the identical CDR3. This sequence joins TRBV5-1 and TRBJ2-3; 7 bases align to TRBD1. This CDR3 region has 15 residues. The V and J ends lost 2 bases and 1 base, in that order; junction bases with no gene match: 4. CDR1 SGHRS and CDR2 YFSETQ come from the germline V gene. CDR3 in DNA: TGCGCCAGCAGCTTCCGGACAGGAGGCACAGATACGCAGTATTTT. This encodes CASSFRTGGTDTQYF. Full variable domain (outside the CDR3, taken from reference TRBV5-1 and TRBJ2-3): KAGVTQTPRYLIKTRGQQVTLSCSPISGHRSVSWYQQTPGQGLQFLFEYFSETQRNKGNFPGRFSGRQFSNSRSEMNVSTLELGDSALYLCASSFRTGGTDTQYFGPGTRLTVL.

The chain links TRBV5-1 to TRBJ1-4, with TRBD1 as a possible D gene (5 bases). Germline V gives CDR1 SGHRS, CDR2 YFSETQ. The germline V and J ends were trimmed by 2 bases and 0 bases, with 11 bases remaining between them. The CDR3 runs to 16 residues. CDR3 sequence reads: CASSLTGPATNEKLFF. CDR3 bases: TGCGCCAGCAGCTTAACGGGACCTGCAACTAATGAAAAACTGTTTTTT.

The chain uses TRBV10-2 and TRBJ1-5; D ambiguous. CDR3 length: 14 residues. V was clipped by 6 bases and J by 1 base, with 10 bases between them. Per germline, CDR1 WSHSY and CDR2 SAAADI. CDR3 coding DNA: TGCGCCAGCAGGGAAGGCGGGAGCAATCAGCCCCAGCATTTT. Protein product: CASREGGSNQPQHF.

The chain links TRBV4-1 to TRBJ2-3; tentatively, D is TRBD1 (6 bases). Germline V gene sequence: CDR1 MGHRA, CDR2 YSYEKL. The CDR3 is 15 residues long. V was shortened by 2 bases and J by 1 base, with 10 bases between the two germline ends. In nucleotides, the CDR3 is TGCGCCAGCAGCCAATCTGACAGGCGCACAGATACGCAGTATTTT. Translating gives CASSQSDRRTDTQYF.

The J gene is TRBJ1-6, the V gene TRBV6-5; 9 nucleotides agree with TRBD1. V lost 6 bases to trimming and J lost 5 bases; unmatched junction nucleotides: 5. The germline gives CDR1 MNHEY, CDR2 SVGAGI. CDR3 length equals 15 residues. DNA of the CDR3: TGTGCCAGCAGACGCGGACAGGGGCATAATTCACCCCTCCACTTT. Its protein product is CASRRGQGHNSPLHF.

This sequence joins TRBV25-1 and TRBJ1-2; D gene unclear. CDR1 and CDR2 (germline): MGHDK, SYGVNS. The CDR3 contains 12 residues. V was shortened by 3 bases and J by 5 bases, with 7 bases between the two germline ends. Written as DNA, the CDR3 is TGTGCCAGCAGTGAGGGAAGATATGGCTACACCTTC. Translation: CASSEGRYGYTF.

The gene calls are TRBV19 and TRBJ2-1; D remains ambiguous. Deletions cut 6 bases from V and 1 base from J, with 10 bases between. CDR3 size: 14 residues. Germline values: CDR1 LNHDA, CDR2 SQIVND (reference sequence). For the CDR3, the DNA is TGTGCCAGTAGAGGACCGTCGTCCTACAATGAGCAGTTCTTC. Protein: CASRGPSSYNEQFF.

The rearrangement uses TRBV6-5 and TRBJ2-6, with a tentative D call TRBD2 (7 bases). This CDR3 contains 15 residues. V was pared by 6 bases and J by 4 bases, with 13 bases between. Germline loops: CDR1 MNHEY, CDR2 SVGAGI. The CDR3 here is CASRDGGAGANVLTF. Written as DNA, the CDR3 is TGTGCCAGCAGGGATGGGGGGGCCGGGGCCAACGTCCTGACTTTC.

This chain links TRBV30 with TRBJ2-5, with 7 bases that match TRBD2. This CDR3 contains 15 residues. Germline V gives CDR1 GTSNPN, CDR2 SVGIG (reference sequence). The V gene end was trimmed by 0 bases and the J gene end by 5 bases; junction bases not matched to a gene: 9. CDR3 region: CAWSVLSGIVETQYF. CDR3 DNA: TGTGCCTGGAGTGTACTAAGCGGGATTGTCGAGACCCAGTACTTC.